One and the same sample provided the 14 T cell receptor beta chains below, sequenced in a study of T-cell reconstitution after alpha-beta-depleted transplantation in children. The authors prepared the TCRbeta library with unique molecular identifiers. TCRdb used MiXCR to reprocess the PCR reads, holding one entry per CDR3 protein. The sample has over 400,000 distinct CDR3 sequences; around 13% are singletons. The source material was PBMCs from the stem cell graft donor, sampled from the stem cell graft. Source of these receptors: a human donor who donated a stem cell graft to a child with combined immunodeficiency.

This chain connects TRBV25-1 to TRBJ1-2; no clear D. CDR3 length: 15 residues. CDR1 and CDR2 (germline): MGHDK, SYGVNS. V gave up 1 base and J gave up 4 bases, with 13 bases separating them. The CDR3 DNA follows: TGTGCCAGCAGTGAATTTTATATCGATATCTATGGCTACACCTTC. Its translation is CASSEFYIDIYGYTF.

The chain recombines TRBV15 with TRBJ2-1; the D gene is possibly TRBD2 (5 bases). The CDR3 runs to 15 residues. The germline V gene encodes CDR1 LNHNV and CDR2 YYDKDF (reference sequence). Trimming took 0 bases from V and 5 from J, leaving 11 bases between them. The CDR3 sequence is CATSREVGADNEQFF. CDR3 DNA: TGTGCCACCAGCAGAGAAGTAGGAGCGGACAATGAGCAGTTCTTC.

Points on this clonotype: At one of its ends the junction is not consistent with the germline gene, which may arise from a read error. This rearrangement joins TRBV12-3 or TRBV12-4 to TRBJ2-3; 9 bases line up with TRBD2. The CDR3 runs to 15 residues. CDR3 coding DNA: TGTGCCAGCAGCCCCTCCGGGACTAGCATAGATACGCAGTATTTT. This translates into CASSPSGTSIDTQYF.

The chain employs TRBV11-2 and TRBJ2-2; D not certain. The germline V gene has CDR1 SGHAT and CDR2 FQNNGV. Trimming left V 1 base short and J 0 bases short, with 6 bases between. This CDR3 spans 15 amino acids. The CDR3 region is CASSLASANTGELFF. The CDR3 bases are TGTGCCAGCAGCTTAGCATCCGCGAACACCGGGGAGCTGTTTTTT.

This clonotype was counted ten times or more. The chain uses TRBV20-1 and TRBJ1-6; 7 nucleotides align to TRBD1. CDR3 length equals 14 residues. With 3 bases clipped from V and 4 bases from J, the junction kept 3 bases outside the gene matches. In germline, CDR1 is DFQATT, CDR2 SNEGSKA (reference sequence). CDR3 residues: CSASGDRYNSPLHF. The CDR3 nucleotides read TGCAGTGCTAGTGGGGACAGATATAATTCACCCCTCCACTTT.

This clonotype was counted only a few times. The chain couples TRBV7-9 to TRBJ2-3, with D hard to call. Per germline, CDR1 SEHNR and CDR2 FQNEAQ (reference sequence). The CDR3 runs to 15 residues. V was cut by 5 bases and J by 0 bases, with 12 bases left in between. The CDR3 DNA sequence: TGTGCCAGCAGCCTTCTGACTCCTAGCACAGATACGCAGTATTTT. This encodes CASSLLTPSTDTQYF. Full variable domain (missing parts from reference TRBV7-9 and TRBJ2-3): DTGVSQNPRHKITKRGQNVTFRCDPISEHNRLYWYRQTLGQGPEFLTYFQNEAQLEKSRLLSDRFSAERPKGSFSTLEIQRTEQGDSAMYLCASSLLTPSTDTQYFGPGTRLTVL.

In this sample, this clonotype turned up many times. The chain is built from TRBV2 and TRBJ2-5, with D perhaps matching TRBD1 (5 bases). The CDR3 is 17 residues long. Germline CDR1 reads SNHLY; CDR2 reads FYNNEI. V was pared by 2 bases and J by 3 bases, with 19 bases between. This CDR3 is CASSERGTEGKKETQYF. The CDR3 DNA reads as TGTGCCAGCAGTGAAAGGGGCACCGAAGGGAAAAAAGAGACCCAGTACTTC.

The genes are TRBV12-3 or TRBV12-4 and TRBJ2-7; possibly TRBD1 for D (5 bases). The germline V and J ends were trimmed by 2 bases and 5 bases, with 10 bases remaining between them. CDR3 size: 13 residues. The chain's CDR3 is CASSLLGVNEQYF. Here the CDR3 DNA reads TGTGCCAGCAGTTTATTAGGGGTAAACGAGCAGTACTTC.

Many counts were recorded for this clonotype. The DNA of the CDR3 is TGTGCCAGCAGCTTGGTAGGGACAAGAAGCACCGGGGAGCTGTTTTTT. Protein sequence: CASSLVGTRSTGELFF. J is TRBJ2-2 and V is TRBV5-5, with a possible D match to TRBD1 (6 bases). This CDR3 comprises 16 residues. V shed 0 bases and J shed 4 bases, with 13 bases lying between them. CDR1 SGHKS and CDR2 YYEKEE come from the germline V gene (reference sequence).

This clonotype was detected ten times or more. The chain is built from TRBV4-3 and TRBJ2-2; 7 bases agree with TRBD2. With V trimmed by 0 bases and J by 2 bases, 3 bases remained unmatched. CDR3 length: 16 amino acids. CDR1 and CDR2 (germline): LGHNA, YSLEER. The CDR3 DNA sequence: TGCGCCAGCAGCCAAGATGCGGGGGTCAACACCGGGGAGCTGTTTTTT. Amino acid sequence: CASSQDAGVNTGELFF.

In its sample, this clonotype was seen many times. The chain is built from TRBV15 and TRBJ2-3, with D perhaps TRBD1 (6 bases). The CDR3 runs 17 residues. The V and J ends lost 4 bases and 0 bases respectively, with 17 bases between them. Germline CDR1 reads LNHNV; CDR2 reads YYDKDF (reference sequence). This CDR3 reads CATSKSWTESSTDTQYF. CDR3 nucleotides: TGTGCCACCAGCAAATCGTGGACAGAGAGTAGCACAGATACGCAGTATTTT.

Only a few counts were recorded for this clonotype. This chain joins TRBV10-3 and TRBJ2-1, with 9 nucleotides matching TRBD1. Per the germline V gene, CDR1 is ENHRY and CDR2 is SYGVKD. CDR3 length equals 15 residues. The ends lost 3 bases at V and 1 base at J; junction bases unmatched: 1. DNA of the CDR3: TGTGCCATCAGTGAAGGGACAGGGTCCTACAATGAGCAGTTCTTC. Amino acid sequence: CAISEGTGSYNEQFF.

This clonotype was observed a handful of times. This rearrangement joins TRBV2 to TRBJ2-1, with D unresolved. The CDR3 runs 14 residues. The V and J ends lost 2 bases and 4 bases respectively, with 9 bases between them. Looked up from germline, CDR1 is SNHLY and CDR2 is FYNNEI. CDR3 residues: CASSERSAYNEQFF. The CDR3 DNA follows: TGTGCCAGCAGTGAACGATCAGCGTACAATGAGCAGTTCTTC. Using reference TRBV2 and TRBJ2-1 for the parts outside the CDR3, the full variable domain is EPEVTQTPSHQVTQMGQEVILRCVPISNHLYFYWYRQILGQKVEFLVSFYNNEISEKSEIFDDQFSVERPDGSNFTLKIRSTKLEDSAMYFCASSERSAYNEQFFGPGTRLTVL.

The chain is built from TRBV10-3 and TRBJ2-7; the D gene is possibly TRBD1 (5 bases). Germline CDR1 ENHRY, CDR2 SYGVKD. The CDR3 consists of 11 residues. Trimming pared 8 bases from V and 2 bases from J, leaving 7 bases between. The CDR3: CAIGAAYEQYF. As DNA, the CDR3 is TGTGCCATCGGGGCCGCCTACGAGCAGTACTTC.